This record concerns one T cell receptor (beta chain) sequence. This record belongs to a study of T cells in Graves' hyperthyroidism and ophthalmopathy. This CDR3 spans 15 amino acids. Unmatched junction bases numbered 2, after V lost 8 bases and J lost 2 bases. CDR1 is MDHEN, CDR2 SYDVKM, per germline. TCR beta CDR3 region amplification was performed from RNA transcripts. First-round RT-PCR targeting the TCR CDR3 was performed with the HTBI primer set. TCRdb fed the multiplex PCR reads into MiXCR, producing one record per CDR3 protein. The sample comprises roughly 700,000 distinct CDR3 sequences, around a sixth of which are singletons, and around 15% rests with the top ten. Patients counted as stable if ophthalmopathy did not develop within 18 months. Aged 18 to 65, the patients had hyperthyroidism that was newly diagnosed and had lasted under 2 months.

Sequenced sample: blood. This TCR came from a man in his forties or fifties with Graves' hyperthyroidism. The chain carries TRBV28 and TRBJ2-6; 11 nucleotides align to TRBD1. This CDR3 reads CASRDRGTGANVLTF. The CDR3, as DNA: TGTGCCAGCCGGGACAGGGGGACTGGGGCCAACGTCCTGACTTTC.